One TCR beta chain is described in this entry. The germline CDR1 and CDR2 sequences are SQVTM and ANQGSEA. The V and J ends lost 0 bases and 7 bases, in that order; junction bases with no gene match: 14. There are 16 residues in the CDR3. Original processing notes: It was from reference gene primer amplification that nucleated cell counts were estimated. Sequencing was performed with immunoSEQ multiplex PCR; in TCRdb, only in-frame clones are kept and a portion is missing. V and J calls plus clone size are reproduced from that table; the DNA served to infer D and trimming. The repertoire holds roughly 150,000 clones, with 88% as singletons. This sample stems from a study of blood T cell repertoires in COVID-19. Study details: Spain, Italy and the United States supplied samples that represented acute and convalescent COVID-19. PBMCs, B-cell-depleted T cells, or T cells provided the cDNA or gDNA that made up the material.

The sequence was obtained from a woman aged 70 to 79 with acute or convalescent COVID-19. The V and J genes are TRBV29-1 and TRBJ2-7; TRBD2 aligns across 8 bases. The sequencing input was peripheral blood. The CDR3: CSVEDPGGPHFREQYV. The CDR3 DNA reads TGCAGCGTTGAAGATCCGGGGGGGCCCCACTTTCGGGAGCAGTACGTC.